One and the same sample provided the 27 T cell receptor beta chains below, sequenced in a study of blood T cell repertoires in COVID-19. Data came from immunoSEQ multiplex PCR; TCRdb stores just in-frame clones and leaves some out. The sample carries roughly 54,000 clones, approximately 90% recorded once. Specimen: peripheral blood. These TCRs come from a woman aged 55-75 years with COVID-19, enrolled during active disease.

This rearrangement joins TRBV11-2 to TRBJ2-3; D call uncertain. The germline V gene has CDR1 SGHAT and CDR2 FQNNGV. V gave up 3 bases and J gave up 6 bases, with 16 bases separating them. The CDR3 is made up of 15 amino acids. DNA for the CDR3: TGTGCCAGCAGCTTCTCTCTAGGCGGCGCCGATACGCAGTATTTT. It specifies CASSFSLGGADTQYF. The entire variable domain, with the rest obtained from reference TRBV11-2 and TRBJ2-3, is as follows: EAGVAQSPRYKIIEKRQSVAFWCNPISGHATLYWYQQILGQGPKLLIQFQNNGVVDDSQLPKDRFSAERLKGVDSTLKIQPAKLEDSAVYLCASSFSLGGADTQYFGPGTRLTVL.

This chain links TRBV30 with TRBJ1-2; D is perhaps TRBD1 (5 bases). Germline V CDR1 and CDR2: GTSNPN, SVGIG (reference sequence). The V and J ends lost 1 base and 4 bases respectively, with 10 bases between them. The CDR3 extends over 13 amino acids. DNA of the CDR3: TGTGCCTGGAGTGAGGGGTTCACCTATGGCTACACCTTC. This encodes CAWSEGFTYGYTF.

This clone was counted between two and nine times. The genes are TRBV27 and TRBJ2-3; TRBD2 might be the D (5 bases). V was cut by 6 bases and J by 2 bases, with 9 bases left in between. CDR1 MNHEY and CDR2 SMNVEV come from the germline V gene (reference sequence). The CDR3 spans 13 residues. The CDR3 is CASRVANTDTQYF. The CDR3 region has the DNA TGTGCCAGCAGGGTAGCGAACACAGATACGCAGTATTTT.

This clone was seen once. J is TRBJ1-2 and V is TRBV4-2; perhaps TRBD1 as D (5 bases). V gave up 4 bases and J gave up 0 bases, with 12 bases separating them. This CDR3 is 15 amino acids long. CDR1 is LGHNA, CDR2 YNFKEQ, per germline. CDR3 amino acids: CASSLSTGANYGYTF. The CDR3 DNA reads TGTGCCAGCAGCCTTTCAACGGGGGCTAACTATGGCTACACCTTC.

V is TRBV4-1 and J is TRBJ1-1; no firm D call. Trimming took off 1 base at V and 5 bases at J, with 11 bases between the two ends. Germline V CDR1 and CDR2: MGHRA, YSYEKL. The CDR3 has 14 residues. This CDR3 is CASSQAHSLTEAFF. CDR3 nucleotides: TGCGCCAGCAGCCAAGCCCATAGCCTAACTGAAGCTTTCTTT.

This rearrangement joins TRBV12-3 or TRBV12-4 to TRBJ1-2, with D perhaps matching TRBD1 (5 bases). V was clipped by 3 bases and J by 4 bases, with 9 bases between them. CDR3 length: 13 residues. CDR3 sequence reads: CASSFGGGYGYTF. The CDR3 DNA sequence: TGTGCCAGCAGTTTTGGGGGGGGCTATGGCTACACCTTC.

This chain joins TRBV4-2 and TRBJ2-2, with TRBD1 identical over 11 bases. The CDR3 runs to 16 residues. The trim removed 2 bases at V and 7 bases at J, leaving 6 bases unmatched. Germline CDR1 LGHNA, CDR2 YNFKEQ. This CDR3 reads CASSQPGQGEGGELFF. CDR3 nucleotide sequence: TGTGCCAGCAGCCAACCGGGACAGGGGGAAGGCGGGGAGCTGTTTTTT.

The chain recombines TRBV7-3 with TRBJ2-1, with TRBD2 identical over 9 bases. This CDR3 contains 16 residues. Germline CDR1 SGHTA, CDR2 FQGTGA. The J segment lost 2 bases and the V segment lost 2 bases, leaving 4 bases of the junction unmatched. The CDR3 sequence is CASSLGPSGTYNEQFF. The CDR3 DNA reads as TGTGCCAGCAGCTTAGGGCCTAGCGGGACCTACAATGAGCAGTTCTTC.

This sequence joins TRBV6-4 and TRBJ1-2; D remains unclear. This CDR3 comprises 10 residues. The V gene's germline CDR1 is MRHNA and CDR2 SNTAGT. V dropped 5 bases and J dropped 8 bases, with 6 bases sitting between them. As DNA, the CDR3 is TGTGCCAGCAGTCATGGCGGCTACACCTTC. The encoded protein is CASSHGGYTF.

This chain links TRBV19 with TRBJ2-1, with TRBD2 matching over 9 bases. V dropped 5 bases and J dropped 5; count of bases not matched to a gene: 7. Germline loops: CDR1 LNHDA, CDR2 SQIVND (reference sequence). The CDR3 contains 15 residues. CDR3 protein: CASSGGTSTHNEQFF. In nucleotides, the CDR3 is TGTGCCAGTAGTGGCGGGACTAGCACCCACAATGAGCAGTTCTTC.

The genes are TRBV6-1 and TRBJ1-4; possible D gene TRBD1, 6 bases. V gave up 3 bases and J gave up 7 bases, with 15 bases separating them. The CDR3 contains 15 residues. The germline V gene has CDR1 MNHNS and CDR2 SASEGT. The CDR3 sequence is CASSEGNREAEKLFF. CDR3 in DNA: TGTGCCAGCAGTGAGGGGAACAGGGAAGCTGAAAAACTGTTTTTT.

In its sample, this clone was seen a few times. The chain uses TRBV3-1 (or the pseudogene TRBV3-2) and TRBJ2-1, with D possibly matching TRBD1 (5 bases). The CDR3 has 15 amino acids. The germline CDR1 and CDR2 sequences are LGHDT and YNNKEL (reference sequence). V shed 1 base and J shed 6 bases, with 13 bases lying between them. The CDR3 DNA reads TGTGCCAGCAGCCAAGCGAAGGGGTACAGCAATGAGCAGTTCTTC. This gives the protein CASSQAKGYSNEQFF.

The chain recombines TRBV15 with TRBJ1-2, with unresolved D. The germline gives CDR1 LNHNV, CDR2 YYDKDF (reference sequence). The germline V and J ends were trimmed by 0 bases and 7 bases, with 9 bases remaining between them. The CDR3 has 13 residues. The CDR3 here is CATSRDKSFGYTF. Written as DNA, the CDR3 is TGTGCCACCAGCAGAGATAAGAGCTTTGGCTACACCTTC.

J is TRBJ2-1 and V is TRBV20-1; D is unclear. The V gene lost 3 bases and the J gene lost 2 bases, with 8 bases spanning the gap. The CDR3 has 13 amino acids. Germline CDR1 is DFQATT and CDR2 is SNEGSKA (reference sequence). In DNA, the CDR3 is TGCAGTGCTAGTTTTTCGGCCTACAATGAGCAGTTCTTC. Its protein is CSASFSAYNEQFF.

V and J are TRBV13 and TRBJ1-2; D gene ambiguous. CDR1 PRHDT and CDR2 FYEKMQ come from the germline V gene (reference sequence). V lost 2 bases and J lost 4, with 20 bases in between. This CDR3 contains 17 residues. The CDR3 bases are TGTGCCAGCAGCTTAAGGACTCCCGGTACGGGCGGCTATGGCTACACCTTC. It translates to CASSLRTPGTGGYGYTF.

This chain uses TRBV2 with TRBJ2-5; 8 bases align to TRBD1. Trimming removed 1 base from V and 5 bases from J; junction bases left unmatched: 6. This CDR3 has 15 amino acids. Per germline, CDR1 SNHLY and CDR2 FYNNEI. The CDR3 region is CASSEELRGPETQYF. The DNA for the CDR3 is TGTGCCAGCAGTGAAGAACTCAGGGGGCCGGAGACCCAGTACTTC.

The chain is built from TRBV30 and TRBJ2-5, with 7 nucleotides matching TRBD1. The J segment lost 5 bases and the V segment lost 1 base, leaving 4 bases of the junction unmatched. Germline CDR1 GTSNPN, CDR2 SVGIG (reference sequence). The CDR3 has 13 amino acids. CDR3: CAWSETGRETQYF. Here the CDR3 DNA reads TGTGCCTGGAGTGAGACAGGGCGGGAGACCCAGTACTTC.

V usage is TRBV20-1 and J usage is TRBJ1-6, with 11 bases lining up with TRBD1. The germline CDR1 and CDR2 sequences are DFQATT and SNEGSKA (reference sequence). With 3 bases clipped from V and 6 bases from J, the junction kept 16 bases outside the gene matches. The CDR3 runs to 19 residues. CDR3 nucleotide sequence: TGCAGTGCTAGTCTGGACAGGGGGCAAATTGGTAGTGGTAATTCACCCCTCCACTTT. It specifies CSASLDRGQIGSGNSPLHF.

In its sample, this clone was seen once. The chain links TRBV28 to TRBJ1-1; D unresolved. V lost 4 bases and J 4 bases, leaving 10 bases between the germline ends. Germline values: CDR1 MDHEN, CDR2 SYDVKM. The CDR3 has 13 residues. The CDR3 bases are TGTGCCAGCAGTTCCGAGGGTTTCACTGAAGCTTTCTTT. Translation: CASSSEGFTEAFF.

The chain couples TRBV6-5 to TRBJ1-2; TRBD1 might be the D (6 bases). Germline V lookup: CDR1 MNHEY, CDR2 SVGAGI. Trimming shortened V by 0 bases and J by 7 bases, and 9 bases separated the two germline ends. The CDR3 contains 13 residues. Here the CDR3 reads CASSYSRTAGYTF. CDR3 nucleotides: TGTGCCAGCAGTTACTCGAGGACAGCTGGCTACACCTTC.

This chain uses TRBV18 with TRBJ2-1; no reliable D call. This CDR3 has 13 residues. Germline V gives CDR1 KGHSH, CDR2 LQKENI. V lost 8 bases to trimming and J lost 7 bases, with 15 bases between them. The CDR3 nucleotides read TGTGCCAGCGCCACCCAACCCGAGAATGAGCAGTTCTTC. Translation: CASATQPENEQFF.

V usage is TRBV7-8 and J usage is TRBJ2-1; D perhaps matches TRBD2 (6 bases). V was shortened by 2 bases and J by 8 bases, with 16 bases between the two germline ends. This CDR3 region has 15 residues. Germline CDR1 reads SGHVS; CDR2 reads FQNEAQ. CDR3 in DNA: TGTGCCAGCAGCTTAATGGCGGCACCGGGGGATGAGCAGTTCTTC. It is translated as CASSLMAAPGDEQFF.

The chain carries TRBV5-6 and TRBJ2-4; 10 positions match TRBD2. Germline loops: CDR1 SGHDT, CDR2 YYEEEE. With 4 bases clipped from V and 0 bases from J, the junction kept 13 bases outside the gene matches. The CDR3 is 19 amino acids. The CDR3 sequence: CASSNPAGGPASAKNIQYF. Written as DNA, the CDR3 is TGTGCCAGCAGCAATCCAGCGGGAGGGCCTGCTTCAGCCAAAAACATTCAGTACTTC.

This clone was seen once. V usage is TRBV5-1 and J usage is TRBJ1-2; the D gene is possibly TRBD1 (5 bases). V was shortened by 3 bases and J by 10 bases, with 16 bases between the two germline ends. CDR1 and CDR2 from the germline V gene are SGHRS and YFSETQ. CDR3 size: 13 residues. The CDR3 bases are TGCGCCAGCAGCTCCCAGGGTACTGGAAACTACACCTTC. Residues: CASSSQGTGNYTF.

The chain recombines TRBV5-1 with TRBJ1-4, with 8 bases matching TRBD1. The trim removed 4 bases at V and 8 bases at J, leaving 7 bases unmatched. The CDR3 loop spans 14 amino acids. The V gene's germline CDR1 is SGHRS and CDR2 YFSETQ. DNA of the CDR3: TGCGCCAGCAGCCCCCCGACAGGGGAGGAAAAACTGTTTTTT. As protein: CASSPPTGEEKLFF.

The chain couples TRBV7-8 to TRBJ1-3; D not resolved. The CDR3 has 16 residues. The germline V and J ends were trimmed by 2 bases and 0 bases, with 11 bases remaining between them. Germline assignment: CDR1 SGHVS and CDR2 FQNEAQ. CDR3 nucleotide sequence: TGTGCCAGCAGCTTAACAGCCGCTCCCTCTGGAAACACCATATATTTT. Its protein is CASSLTAAPSGNTIYF.

V and J are TRBV7-2 and TRBJ2-3; 12 positions match TRBD2. V lost 5 bases, J lost 11 bases, and 23 bases stayed unmatched. From germline, CDR1 is SGHTA and CDR2 FQGNSA. The CDR3 runs 19 residues. CDR3 loop: CASSPLGGGLAGTWGGQYF. In DNA, the CDR3 is TGTGCCAGCAGCCCGCTTGGGGGTGGACTAGCGGGAACTTGGGGCGGGCAGTATTTT. Looking up the rest from reference TRBV7-2 and TRBJ2-3 gives the full variable domain: GAGVSQSPSNKVTEKGKDVELRCDPISGHTALYWYRQSLGQGLEFLIYFQGNSAPDKSGLPSDRFSAERTGGSVSTLTIQRTQQEDSAVYLCASSPLGGGLAGTWGGQYFGPGTRLTVL.